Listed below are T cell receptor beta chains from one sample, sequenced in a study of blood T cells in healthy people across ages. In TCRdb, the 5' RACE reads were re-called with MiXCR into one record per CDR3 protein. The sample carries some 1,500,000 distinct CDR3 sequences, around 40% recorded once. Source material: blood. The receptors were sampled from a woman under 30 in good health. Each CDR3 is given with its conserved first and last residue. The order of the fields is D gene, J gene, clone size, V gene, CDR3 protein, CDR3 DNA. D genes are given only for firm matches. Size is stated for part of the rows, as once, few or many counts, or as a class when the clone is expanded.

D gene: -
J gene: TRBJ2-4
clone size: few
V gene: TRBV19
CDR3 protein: CASSVTGLAKNIQYF
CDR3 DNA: TGTGCCAGTAGTGTTACCGGACTAGCCAAAAACATTCAGTACTTC

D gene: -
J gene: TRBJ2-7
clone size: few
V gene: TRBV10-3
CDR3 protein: CAISGNAGNTYEQYF
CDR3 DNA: TGTGCCATCAGTGGGAACGCGGGCAATACCTACGAGCAGTACTTC

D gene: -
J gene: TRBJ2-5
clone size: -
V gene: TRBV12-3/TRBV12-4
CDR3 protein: CASSPTTDSNEQYF
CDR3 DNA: TGTGCCAGCAGCCCTACTACCGACAGCAATGAGCAGTACTTC

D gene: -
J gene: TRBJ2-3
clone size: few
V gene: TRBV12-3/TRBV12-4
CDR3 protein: CASSLTRRHTQYF
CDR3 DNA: TGTGCCAGCAGTCTGACGCGGAGGCATACGCAGTATTTT

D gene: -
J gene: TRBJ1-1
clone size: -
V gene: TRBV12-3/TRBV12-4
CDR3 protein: CASSSGQTMNTEAFF
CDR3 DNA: TGTGCCAGCAGTTCTGGACAGACCATGAACACTGAAGCTTTCTTT

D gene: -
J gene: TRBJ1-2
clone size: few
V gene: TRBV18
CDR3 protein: CASSAEIREYGYTF
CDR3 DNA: TGTGCCAGCTCCGCCGAAATAAGAGAGTATGGCTACACCTTC

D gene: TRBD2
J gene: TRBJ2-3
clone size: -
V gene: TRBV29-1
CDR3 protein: CSVEGGRARGTQYF
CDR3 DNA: TGCAGCGTTGAGGGCGGGAGGGCCAGAGGTACGCAGTATTTT

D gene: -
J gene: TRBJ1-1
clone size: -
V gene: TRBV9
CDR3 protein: CASSAHQVMNTEAFF
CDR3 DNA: TGTGCCAGCAGCGCCCATCAGGTGATGAACACTGAAGCTTTCTTT

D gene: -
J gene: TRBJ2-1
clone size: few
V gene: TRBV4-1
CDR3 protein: CASSQDKGVRHEQFF
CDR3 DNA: TGCGCCAGCAGCCAAGATAAAGGAGTTAGACATGAGCAGTTCTTC

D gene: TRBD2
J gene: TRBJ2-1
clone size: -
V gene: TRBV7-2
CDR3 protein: CASSLAGTSDYNEQFF
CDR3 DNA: TGTGCCAGCAGCTTAGCCGGGACTAGCGATTACAATGAGCAGTTCTTC

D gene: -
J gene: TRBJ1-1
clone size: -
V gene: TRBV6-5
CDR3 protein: CASRSRRVTTEAFF
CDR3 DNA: TGTGCCAGCAGATCTCGAAGGGTCACGACTGAAGCTTTCTTT

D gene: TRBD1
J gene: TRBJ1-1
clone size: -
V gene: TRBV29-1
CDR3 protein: CSVVGRTGRTEAFF
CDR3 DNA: TGCAGCGTTGTAGGCAGGACAGGGAGGACTGAAGCTTTCTTT

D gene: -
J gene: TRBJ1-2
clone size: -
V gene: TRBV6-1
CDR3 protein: CASSDRRRPGYGYTF
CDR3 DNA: TGTGCCAGCAGTGACCGACGTAGACCTGGCTATGGCTACACCTTC

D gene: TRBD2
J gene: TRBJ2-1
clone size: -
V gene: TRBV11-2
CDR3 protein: CASSARLAGARDEQFF
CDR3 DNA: TGTGCCAGCAGCGCCCGGCTAGCGGGAGCTCGCGATGAGCAGTTCTTC

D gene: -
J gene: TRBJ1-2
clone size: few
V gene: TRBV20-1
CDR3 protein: CPGFPSCYGYTF
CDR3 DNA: TGCCCGGGGTTCCCCTCCTGCTATGGCTACACCTTC

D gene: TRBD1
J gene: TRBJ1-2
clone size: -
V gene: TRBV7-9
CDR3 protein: CASSQRGQGYYGYTF
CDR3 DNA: TGTGCCAGCAGCCAACGCGGACAGGGATACTATGGCTACACCTTC

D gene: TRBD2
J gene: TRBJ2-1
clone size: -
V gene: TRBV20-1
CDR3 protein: CSARDVVSGRPNGQFF
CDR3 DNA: TGCAGTGCTAGAGATGTGGTTAGCGGGAGACCTAATGGGCAGTTCTTC

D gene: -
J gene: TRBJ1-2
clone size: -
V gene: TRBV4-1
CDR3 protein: CASSPTLDGASNYGYTF
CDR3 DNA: TGCGCCAGCAGCCCGACCCTGGACGGGGCCTCGAACTATGGCTACACCTTC

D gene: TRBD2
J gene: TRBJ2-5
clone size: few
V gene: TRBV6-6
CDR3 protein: CASSSALAGGQETQYF
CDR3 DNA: TGTGCCAGCAGCTCGGCACTAGCGGGGGGACAAGAGACCCAGTACTTC

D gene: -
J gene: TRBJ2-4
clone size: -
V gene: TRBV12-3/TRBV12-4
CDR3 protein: CASSLRQPLAKNIQYF
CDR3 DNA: TGTGCCAGCAGTTTGAGGCAGCCTCTAGCCAAAAACATTCAGTACTTC

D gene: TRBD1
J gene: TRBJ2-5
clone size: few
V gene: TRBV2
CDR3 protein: CASRDRGDEQYF
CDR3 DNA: TGTGCCAGCCGGGACAGGGGCGATGAGCAGTACTTC

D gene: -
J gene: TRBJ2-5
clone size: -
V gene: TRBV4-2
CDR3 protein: CASSQEPTGVLQETQYF
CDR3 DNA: TGTGCCAGCAGCCAAGAGCCAACGGGGGTGCTACAAGAGACCCAGTACTTC

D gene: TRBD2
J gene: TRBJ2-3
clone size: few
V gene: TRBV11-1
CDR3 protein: CASRPRGSDTQYF
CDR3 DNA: TGTGCCAGCAGGCCTCGCGGGAGTGATACGCAGTATTTT

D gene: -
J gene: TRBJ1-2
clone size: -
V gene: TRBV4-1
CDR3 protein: CASSPIGGGNYGYTF
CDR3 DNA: TGCGCCAGCAGCCCCATTGGGGGTGGGAACTATGGCTACACCTTC

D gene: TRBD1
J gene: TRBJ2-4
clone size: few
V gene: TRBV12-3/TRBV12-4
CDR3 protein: CASSRQGTLAKNIQYF
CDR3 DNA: TGTGCCAGCAGTCGACAGGGGACCTTAGCCAAAAACATTCAGTACTTC

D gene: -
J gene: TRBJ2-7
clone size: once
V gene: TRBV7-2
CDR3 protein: CASSLEVAATYEQYF
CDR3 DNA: TGTGCCAGCAGCTTAGAAGTGGCAGCGACCTACGAGCAGTACTTC

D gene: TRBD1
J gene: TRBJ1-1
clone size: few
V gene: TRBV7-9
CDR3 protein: CASSSNTGVTEAFF
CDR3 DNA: TGTGCCAGCAGCTCCAACACAGGGGTCACTGAAGCTTTCTTT

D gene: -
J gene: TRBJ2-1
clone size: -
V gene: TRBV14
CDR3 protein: CASSQERRASWYNEQFF
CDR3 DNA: TGTGCCAGCAGCCAAGAAAGGAGGGCTAGCTGGTACAATGAGCAGTTCTTC

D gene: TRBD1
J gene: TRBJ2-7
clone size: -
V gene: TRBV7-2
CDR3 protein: CASSLRDSKHEQYF
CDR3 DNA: TGTGCCAGCAGCTTGAGGGACAGCAAACATGAGCAGTACTTC

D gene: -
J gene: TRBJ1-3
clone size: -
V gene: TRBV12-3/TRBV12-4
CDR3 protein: CASSDRHSGNTIYF
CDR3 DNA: TGTGCCAGCAGTGACAGACACTCTGGAAACACCATATATTTT